This T cell receptor beta chain was captured in a study of blood T cell repertoires in COVID-19. Study-wide context: Samples taken during acute and convalescent COVID-19 were collected in the United States, Italy and Spain. PBMCs, B-cell-depleted T cells, or T cells provided the cDNA or gDNA that made up the material.

Data came from immunoSEQ multiplex PCR; TCRdb stores just in-frame clones and leaves some out. The sample lists around 100,000 clones, over 75% occurring once. CDR1 DFQATT and CDR2 SNEGSKA come from the germline V gene (reference sequence). V lost 0 bases and J 13 bases, leaving 13 bases between the germline ends. CDR3 length: 11 amino acids. The J gene is TRBJ2-7, the V gene TRBV20-1; perhaps TRBD2 as D (5 bases). Sequencing was carried out using peripheral blood. This TCR was sampled from a man aged 25-45 years in a cohort sampled during active COVID-19. In DNA, the CDR3 is TGCAGTGCTAGAGATCGAGTAAGCGGATACTTC. Amino acid sequence: CSARDRVSGYF.